Listed below are T cell receptor beta chains from one sample, sequenced in a study of blood T cells in healthy people across ages. From the 5' RACE reads, TCRdb called clonotypes with MiXCR, one entry per CDR3 protein. The sample shows around 990,000 distinct CDR3 sequences, 35% to 40% of them seen only once. The sequencing input was blood. These TCRs come from a man between 18 and 29 years old in good health. CDR3s include the opening cysteine and the closing phenylalanine or tryptophan. D genes are given only for firm matches. The listing skips clone size in some rows; elsewhere it reads once, few, many or a size class.

>TRBV7-9|TRBJ2-7|once|TRBD2
TGTGCCAGCAGCTCACTTTCTAGCGGGGTCGCCTACAATGAGCAGTACTTC
CASSSLSSGVAYNEQYF
>TRBV3-1|TRBJ2-3|-|TRBD2
TGTGCCAGCAGCCAAGATTGGGCTAGCGGGAACACAGATACGCAGTATTTT
CASSQDWASGNTDTQYF
>TRBV5-6|TRBJ1-5|-|-
TGTGCCAGCAGCCCCAACGGGGGGGGGAATCAGCCCCAGCATTTT
CASSPNGGGNQPQHF
>TRBV20-1|TRBJ2-1|many|-
TGCAGTGCTCGAAGGACGGACAATGAGCAGTTCTTC
CSARRTDNEQFF
>TRBV27|TRBJ1-1|few|-
TGTGCCAGCAGTTTGACAGATGAGATGAACACTGAAGCTTTCTTT
CASSLTDEMNTEAFF
>TRBV12-3/TRBV12-4|TRBJ2-2|-|-
TGTGCCAGCAGTCCTCAAGTGGGAACCGGGGAGCTGTTTTTT
CASSPQVGTGELFF
>TRBV7-2|TRBJ1-2|once|TRBD1
TGTGCCAGCAGCTCTAGGGGGTTAACAGGGGGGTTTGAGGGTGGCTACACCTTC
CASSSRGLTGGFEGGYTF
>TRBV7-2|TRBJ1-2|-|TRBD1
TGTGCCAGCAGCTTAGCGCTATCCGGGACAGGGGTATATGGCTACACCTTC
CASSLALSGTGVYGYTF
>TRBV10-1|TRBJ1-2|-|-
TGCGCCAGCAGTGCGTGGGGAAACTATGGCTGCACCTTC
CASSAWGNYGCTF
>TRBV14|TRBJ2-1|-|TRBD2
TGTGCCAGCAGCCAAGATAGCCCGGGACTAGCGGGGGTTATGGATGAGCAGTTCTTC
CASSQDSPGLAGVMDEQFF
>TRBV27|TRBJ1-6|-|-
TGTGCCAGCAGTTTTTTCGCCGTGGGGATAACAGCTAATTCACCCCTCCACTTT
CASSFFAVGITANSPLHF
>TRBV6-5|TRBJ2-7|-|-
TGTGCCAGCAGTTTCCGACTCAGCTCCTACGAGCAGTACTTC
CASSFRLSSYEQYF
>TRBV4-3|TRBJ1-4|-|-
TGCGCCAGCAGCCGAGAGGGGGGAGTAAGAGAAAAACTGTTTTTT
CASSREGGVREKLFF
>TRBV20-1|TRBJ2-3|-|-
TGCAGTGCTAGAGATCCCCAGGGAGGGGGAATCACAGATACGCAGTATTTT
CSARDPQGGGITDTQYF
>TRBV12-3/TRBV12-4|TRBJ2-1|-|-
TGTGCCAGCAGTTTGGGCAGGGTAACCTACAATGAGCAGTTCTTC
CASSLGRVTYNEQFF
>TRBV29-1|TRBJ2-3|-|TRBD2
TGCAGCGTTGAAGGAAGACTAGCGGGGGATGTGACAGATACGCAGTATTTT
CSVEGRLAGDVTDTQYF
>TRBV6-2/TRBV6-3|TRBJ2-1|-|-
TGTGCCAGCAGTTCCCAGGGGAACACCTACAATGAGCAGTTCTTC
CASSSQGNTYNEQFF
>TRBV12-3/TRBV12-4|TRBJ2-3|few|TRBD1
TGTGCCAGCAGTTTCACAGGGGCAAGGTCAGATACGCAGTATTTT
CASSFTGARSDTQYF
>TRBV7-2|TRBJ1-1|-|TRBD1
TGTGCCAGCAGCTTCGAGGGGGCCTTGGGCACTGAAGCTTTCTTT
CASSFEGALGTEAFF
>TRBV7-9|TRBJ2-1|-|-
TGTGCCAGCAGACCGGGGGGCCGGGGGATGTTATCTAATGAGCAGTTCTTC
CASRPGGRGMLSNEQFF
>TRBV20-1|TRBJ2-7|few|-
TGCAGTGCTAGAGGAGGGGCAGGGGCCAACGAGCAGTACTTC
CSARGGAGANEQYF
>TRBV7-9|TRBJ1-2|-|-
TGTGCCAGCAGCTCCCCAGGAGTAAGCTATGGCTACACCTTC
CASSSPGVSYGYTF
>TRBV4-2|TRBJ2-3|-|TRBD2
TGTGCCAGCAGCCAAGATTCCCAGCGGGAGGCGTGGGATACGCAGTATTTT
CASSQDSQREAWDTQYF
>TRBV12-3/TRBV12-4|TRBJ2-5|few|-
TGTGCCAGCAGTTTGGGCAGGAGTGCGGAGACCCAGTACTTC
CASSLGRSAETQYF
>TRBV5-4|TRBJ1-1|-|-
TGTGCCAGCAGCTTGCCCGGGGCCACTGAAGCTTTCTTT
CASSLPGATEAFF
>TRBV5-1|TRBJ2-5|few|TRBD2
TGCGCCAGCAGCCGGGGGGGACTCGGGGAGACCCAGTACTTC
CASSRGGLGETQYF
>TRBV25-1|TRBJ2-3|-|-
TGTGCCAGCAGTGGCACAGGGAAAACTTGCACAGATACGCAGTATTTT
CASSGTGKTCTDTQYF
>TRBV14|TRBJ2-5|-|-
TGTGCCAGCAGCCTTAGGGACGGGGAAGAGACCCAGTACTTC
CASSLRDGEETQYF
>TRBV6-2/TRBV6-3|TRBJ2-2|-|-
TGTGCCAGCAGTCAGACGGGGGCGGGAAACACCGGGGAGCTGTTTTTT
CASSQTGAGNTGELFF
>TRBV6-6|TRBJ1-2|-|-
TGTGCCAGCGCCATAGCTAACTATGGCTACACCTTC
CASAIANYGYTF
>TRBV20-1|TRBJ2-3|-|TRBD2
TGCAGTGCTAGAATCGCGGGGGTGAGACCTAGCACAGATACGCAGTATTTT
CSARIAGVRPSTDTQYF
>TRBV20-1|TRBJ1-2|-|-
TGCAGTGCTAGAGTGGGGGTACAGGAGGGCTACACCTTC
CSARVGVQEGYTF
>TRBV27|TRBJ2-5|few|-
TGTGCCAGCAGTAACCTCAGGGTAGGGGAGACCCAGTACTTC
CASSNLRVGETQYF
>TRBV7-2|TRBJ1-2|many|-
TGTGCCAGCAGCCGAGACAGATTAGCTACGGGTGGCTACACCTTC
CASSRDRLATGGYTF
>TRBV5-5|TRBJ2-3|-|TRBD2
TGTGCCAGCAGCTTGGAAGGATGGGGGGGAGATACGCAGTATTTT
CASSLEGWGGDTQYF
>TRBV19|TRBJ2-7|-|-
TGTGCCAGTAGTCCTCGCCGCGGGGAGTACAATGAGCAGTACTTC
CASSPRRGEYNEQYF
>TRBV11-2|TRBJ2-3|-|-
TGTGCCAGCACCATCAGGGCGGCGGGCACAGATACGCAGTATTTT
CASTIRAAGTDTQYF
>TRBV20-1|TRBJ2-5|-|-
TGCAGTGCTAGAGCGGGGGACTTCCAAGAGACCCAGTACTTC
CSARAGDFQETQYF
>TRBV6-5|TRBJ2-1|-|TRBD2
TGTGCCAGCAGTTCTCCCGGGCTACTAGCGGGGTACAATGAGCAGTTCTTC
CASSSPGLLAGYNEQFF
>TRBV20-1|TRBJ2-1|-|-
TGCAGTGCTAGAGATCTAAGGAGCGACAATGAGCAGTTCTTC
CSARDLRSDNEQFF
>TRBV7-2|TRBJ2-5|-|TRBD2
TGTGCCAGCAGCTTAACTAGCGGGGCTCAAGAGACCCAGTACTTC
CASSLTSGAQETQYF
>TRBV28|TRBJ1-6|-|TRBD1
TGTGCCAGCAGTTTGGGGACAGGGGGTAGCTCCTATAATTCACCCCTCCACTTT
CASSLGTGGSSYNSPLHF
>TRBV7-2|TRBJ2-7|few|TRBD1
TGTGCCAGCAGCCGCACGACAGGGAACTCCTACGAGCAGTACTTC
CASSRTTGNSYEQYF
>TRBV18|TRBJ2-1|few|-
TGTGCCAGCTCACCACAGGGGACCCCATCCTACAATGAGCAGTTCTTC
CASSPQGTPSYNEQFF
>TRBV4-2|TRBJ2-1|-|TRBD2
TGTGCCAGCAGCCAAGATCCGTCGGGACTAGCGGGGGGTATGTATGAGCAGTTCTTC
CASSQDPSGLAGGMYEQFF
>TRBV19|TRBJ1-2|-|-
TGTGCCAGTAGTATAGATTTACAGGGATTTGGCTACACCTTC
CASSIDLQGFGYTF
>TRBV11-2|TRBJ2-5|few|-
TGTGCCAGCAGCTTAGTTTTGACTACCTACCAAGAGACCCAGTACTTC
CASSLVLTTYQETQYF
>TRBV3-1|TRBJ1-1|-|-
TGTGCCAGCAGCCTGTCAGGGGTGCCTGAAGCTTTCTTT
CASSLSGVPEAFF
>TRBV29-1|TRBJ2-1|-|-
TGCAGCTTTCTCGAGGCGGTCTCCTACAATGAGCAGTTCTTC
CSFLEAVSYNEQFF
>TRBV7-2|TRBJ2-1|-|TRBD2
TGTGCCAGCAGCTTAGATTTGGAGCGGGGGGGCAATGAGCAGTTCTTC
CASSLDLERGGNEQFF
>TRBV3-1|TRBJ1-4|-|-
TGTGCCAGCAGCCAACAACCCGTAGTATTCTCCGAAAAACTGTTTTTT
CASSQQPVVFSEKLFF
>TRBV10-3|TRBJ1-2|-|TRBD1
TGTGCCATCACAAAGACAGGGGGCGATGGCTACACCTTC
CAITKTGGDGYTF
>TRBV28|TRBJ2-5|few|-
TGTGCCAGCAGTTTTAGGGGGAAGTACCAAGAGACCCAGTACTTC
CASSFRGKYQETQYF
>TRBV4-2|TRBJ1-4|-|-
TGTGCCAGCAGCCAAGACGGGTTGAACAAGGCTGAAAAACTGTTTTTT
CASSQDGLNKAEKLFF
>TRBV11-3|TRBJ1-1|once|-
TGTGCCAGCAGCCTTACCCGGGAGGCTGAAGCTTTCTTT
CASSLTREAEAFF
>TRBV20-1|TRBJ1-2|few|-
TGCAGTCCCAGAGGTGGCAGGGGAGACTATGGCTACACCTTC
CSPRGGRGDYGYTF
>TRBV5-1|TRBJ1-1|many|-
TGCGCCAGCAGCCCAGGGTCCACTGAAGCTTTCTTT
CASSPGSTEAFF